The 11 T cell receptor beta chains in this list originate from one sample, sequenced in a study of blood T cell repertoires in COVID-19. Clones were read by immunoSEQ multiplex PCR, and TCRdb kept only the in-frame ones, dropping some. The profile shows over 50,000 clones, 80% to 90% of them singletons. The sample taken for sequencing was PBMCs or T cells enriched from blood (not recorded which). Every receptor here comes from a woman in her 40s with acute COVID-19.

This clone was found a few times. The V gene is TRBV5-4, the J gene TRBJ1-2; D gene uncertain. The CDR3 contains 13 residues. The germline V gene encodes CDR1 SGHNT and CDR2 YYREEE (reference sequence). V gave up 2 bases and J gave up 3 bases, with 8 bases separating them. CDR3 sequence: CASSFRQDYGYTF. CDR3 DNA: TGTGCCAGCAGCTTTAGGCAGGACTATGGCTACACCTTC.

The V gene is TRBV5-1, the J gene TRBJ2-1, with 10 bases fitting TRBD2. The CDR3 is 16 residues long. Germline V CDR1 and CDR2: SGHRS, YFSETQ. With 4 bases clipped from V and 6 bases from J, the junction kept 10 bases outside the gene matches. This CDR3 reads CASSPLSGGARNEQFF. CDR3 nucleotide sequence: TGCGCCAGCAGCCCACTAAGCGGGGGGGCCCGCAATGAGCAGTTCTTC.

This clone is medium-sized. This rearrangement joins TRBV5-4 to TRBJ1-1; maybe TRBD1 (5 bases). Between the trimmed V and J ends, which lost 1 base and 4 bases, there was a span of 14 bases. CDR3 length: 15 amino acids. Germline lookup yields CDR1 SGHNT and CDR2 YYREEE (reference sequence). CDR3 sequence (DNA): TGTGCCAGCAGCTTGATCCGGGGGTCGGGCACTGAAGCTTTCTTT. It codes for CASSLIRGSGTEAFF. Full variable domain (missing parts from reference TRBV5-4 and TRBJ1-1): ETGVTQSPTHLIKTRGQQVTLRCSSQSGHNTVSWYQQALGQGPQFIFQYYREEENGRGNFPPRFSGLQFPNYSSELNVNALELDDSALYLCASSLIRGSGTEAFFGQGTRLTVV.

The chain is built from TRBV7-2 and TRBJ2-3; TRBD2 agrees at 8 bases. V trimming: 5 bases; J trimming: 1 base; junction bases outside the gene matches: 8. The germline CDR1 and CDR2 sequences are SGHTA and FQGNSA. CDR3 size: 16 residues. The CDR3: CASSPEGREGTDTQYF. The DNA of the CDR3 is TGTGCCAGCAGCCCCGAGGGGCGGGAGGGCACAGATACGCAGTATTTT. Combining the CDR3 with reference TRBV7-2 and TRBJ2-3 gives the whole variable domain GAGVSQSPSNKVTEKGKDVELRCDPISGHTALYWYRQSLGQGLEFLIYFQGNSAPDKSGLPSDRFSAERTGGSVSTLTIQRTQQEDSAVYLCASSPEGREGTDTQYFGPGTRLTVL.

In DNA, the CDR3 is TGTGCCAGCAGAAAAGGGACATCAACTAATGAAAAACTGTTTTTT. Amino acid sequence: CASRKGTSTNEKLFF. The chain is built from TRBV6-5 and TRBJ1-4; D possibly corresponds to TRBD1 (6 bases). Deletions cut 6 bases from V and 0 bases from J, with 11 bases between. CDR1 and CDR2 (germline): MNHEY, SVGAGI. This CDR3 spans 15 amino acids.

This chain joins TRBV29-1 and TRBJ2-3; no firm D call. CDR1 is SQVTM and CDR2 is ANQGSEA in the germline V gene. Deletions cut 7 bases from V and 2 bases from J, with 10 bases between. This CDR3 contains 12 residues. This CDR3 reads CSAWLLTDTQYF. CDR3 nucleotide sequence: TGCAGCGCCTGGCTGCTCACAGATACGCAGTATTTT.

This clone was detected a few times. The rearrangement uses TRBV11-2 and TRBJ1-1; no firm D call. Germline V gene sequence: CDR1 SGHAT, CDR2 FQNNGV. This CDR3 spans 11 amino acids. V dropped 2 bases and J dropped 10 bases, with 8 bases sitting between them. The CDR3 sequence is CASSLTVRAFF. Here the CDR3 DNA reads TGTGCCAGCAGCTTAACAGTTAGAGCTTTCTTT. Using reference TRBV11-2 and TRBJ1-1 for the parts outside the CDR3, the full variable domain is EAGVAQSPRYKIIEKRQSVAFWCNPISGHATLYWYQQILGQGPKLLIQFQNNGVVDDSQLPKDRFSAERLKGVDSTLKIQPAKLEDSAVYLCASSLTVRAFFGQGTRLTVV.

In regard to this clone: A read error may produce the germline difference seen at one junction end. This sequence joins TRBV7-8 and TRBJ2-7, with D perhaps TRBD2 (6 bases). Germline V gene sequence: CDR1 SGHVS, CDR2 FQNEAQ. The CDR3 covers 14 residues. The CDR3 coding sequence is TGTGCCAGCAGCTTAGCGGGGGGATGGAGGGCCGGGAACTTC. This codes for CASSLAGGWRAGNF. Complete variable domain (other parts from reference TRBV7-8 and TRBJ2-7): GAGVSQSPRYKVAKRGQDVALRCDPISGHVSLFWYQQALGQGPEFLTYFQNEAQLDKSGLPSDRFFAERPEGSVSTLKIQRTQQEDSAVYLCASSLAGGWRAGNFGPGTRLTVT.

The V call is TRBV9, the J call TRBJ2-7, with 9 bases fitting TRBD2. V dropped 0 bases and J dropped 0; count of bases not matched to a gene: 4. The CDR3 sequence is 16 residues long. The germline CDR1 and CDR2 sequences are SGDLS and YYNGEE. This chain's CDR3 is CASSVGREGSSYEQYF. DNA for the CDR3: TGTGCCAGCAGCGTAGGGCGGGAGGGTAGCTCCTACGAGCAGTACTTC.

The V and J genes are TRBV10-2 and TRBJ1-2, with 9 bases matching TRBD1. This CDR3 has 16 residues. The germline V gene has CDR1 WSHSY and CDR2 SAAADI. V lost 0 bases to trimming and J lost 5 bases; unmatched junction nucleotides: 7. The CDR3 loop is CASSESLQGAGYGYTF. CDR3 coding DNA: TGCGCCAGCAGTGAGTCTCTACAGGGGGCAGGGTATGGCTACACCTTC.

The chain joins TRBV19 to TRBJ2-2, with 9 bases that match TRBD2. J gave up 2 bases and V 7 bases, and 8 bases lay outside the gene matches. CDR3 length equals 16 residues. Germline CDR1 LNHDA, CDR2 SQIVND (reference sequence). CDR3 protein: CASIPAGGRNTGELFF. The CDR3 coding sequence is TGTGCCAGTATCCCAGCGGGGGGTCGAAACACCGGGGAGCTGTTTTTT.